The rows below give T cell receptor beta chains drawn from one sample of a study of shared clonotypes between healthy human individuals. The table came from immunoSEQ multiplex PCR; TCRdb's copy has only in-frame clones and leaves some out. The sample holds some 1,400,000 clones, approximately 97% seen once. The material sequenced was naive CD4+ T cells sorted from blood. Every receptor here comes from a man aged 25 to 45 in good health. Each CDR3 is given with its conserved first and last residue. Fields, in order: CDR3 protein, CDR3 DNA, D gene, V gene, J gene, clone size. A D gene is named only where the DNA matches it firmly. Where a row states a size, it is once, few, many or the class of an expanded clone; other rows omit it.

CDR3aa: CASSVRLAGNSGANVLTF; CDR3nt: TGTGCCAGCAGCGTACGACTAGCGGGGAACTCTGGGGCCAACGTCCTGACTTTC; d_gene: TRBD2; v_gene: TRBV9; j_gene: TRBJ2-6; abundance: .
CDR3aa: CATSRGGQAGTEAFF; CDR3nt: TGTGCCACCAGCAGGGGGGGACAGGCGGGCACTGAAGCTTTCTTT; d_gene: TRBD1; v_gene: TRBV15; j_gene: TRBJ1-1; abundance: .
CDR3aa: CASSPGLMVVEAFF; CDR3nt: TGTGCCAGCAGTCCCGGCTTAATGGTGGTTGAAGCTTTCTTT; d_gene: .; v_gene: TRBV28; j_gene: TRBJ1-1; abundance: .
CDR3aa: CASSSGDRARGYTF; CDR3nt: TGTGCCAGCAGCTCAGGGGACAGGGCCAGAGGCTACACCTTC; d_gene: TRBD1; v_gene: TRBV7-8; j_gene: TRBJ1-2; abundance: .
CDR3aa: CATSRGGTQWEQYF; CDR3nt: TGTGCCACCAGCAGAGGGGGCACCCAGTGGGAGCAGTACTTC; d_gene: .; v_gene: TRBV15; j_gene: TRBJ2-7; abundance: .
CDR3aa: CASSSRDRRPWVYYEQYF; CDR3nt: TGTGCCAGCAGCTCCCGGGACAGGAGGCCTTGGGTGTACTACGAGCAGTACTTC; d_gene: TRBD1; v_gene: TRBV5-5; j_gene: TRBJ2-7; abundance: .
CDR3aa: CASLISVNPNEQFF; CDR3nt: TGTGCCAGCTTGATCAGCGTTAATCCCAATGAGCAGTTCTTC; d_gene: .; v_gene: TRBV14; j_gene: TRBJ2-1; abundance: .
CDR3aa: CASSPGLSSYEQYF; CDR3nt: TGCGCCAGCAGCCCGGGACTAAGCTCCTACGAGCAGTACTTC; d_gene: TRBD2; v_gene: TRBV5-1; j_gene: TRBJ2-7; abundance: .
CDR3aa: CASSGGNYEQYF; CDR3nt: TGCGCCAGCAGTGGGGGTAACTACGAGCAGTACTTC; d_gene: .; v_gene: TRBV10-1; j_gene: TRBJ2-7; abundance: .
CDR3aa: CASSSLAAPYEQYF; CDR3nt: TGTGCCAGCAGTTCTTTAGCGGCTCCCTACGAGCAGTACTTC; d_gene: .; v_gene: TRBV27; j_gene: TRBJ2-7; abundance: .
CDR3aa: CAWSVRLRQGGHTDTQYF; CDR3nt: TGTGCCTGGAGTGTAAGGCTTCGACAGGGAGGCCACACAGATACGCAGTATTTT; d_gene: .; v_gene: TRBV30; j_gene: TRBJ2-3; abundance: once
CDR3aa: CASSFEGAYNEQFF; CDR3nt: TGTGCCAGCAGCTTTGAGGGGGCGTACAATGAGCAGTTCTTC; d_gene: TRBD1; v_gene: TRBV7-8; j_gene: TRBJ2-1; abundance: .
CDR3aa: CASSFDAGDLWNEQFF; CDR3nt: TGTGCCAGCAGCTTTGACGCGGGAGATTTGTGGAATGAGCAGTTCTTC; d_gene: TRBD2; v_gene: TRBV5-6; j_gene: TRBJ2-1; abundance: .
CDR3aa: CASRQGYPLYEQYF; CDR3nt: TGTGCCAGCAGGCAGGGCTACCCTCTCTACGAGCAGTACTTC; d_gene: .; v_gene: TRBV28; j_gene: TRBJ2-7; abundance: .
CDR3aa: CASSSAYEQYF; CDR3nt: TGTGCCAGCAGTTCCGCCTACGAGCAGTACTTC; d_gene: .; v_gene: TRBV6-5; j_gene: TRBJ2-7; abundance: .
CDR3aa: CASSLDTTYEQYF; CDR3nt: TGTGCCAGCAGCTTGGACACTACCTACGAGCAGTACTTC; d_gene: .; v_gene: TRBV5-4; j_gene: TRBJ2-7; abundance: .
CDR3aa: CASSTWTSGSNEQFF; CDR3nt: TGCGCCAGCAGCACCTGGACTAGCGGGAGCAATGAGCAGTTCTTC; d_gene: TRBD2; v_gene: TRBV5-1; j_gene: TRBJ2-1; abundance: .
CDR3aa: CASSLVGRGQETQYF; CDR3nt: TGTGCCAGCAGCTTAGTCGGCAGGGGGCAAGAGACCCAGTACTTC; d_gene: TRBD1; v_gene: TRBV11-2; j_gene: TRBJ2-5; abundance: few
CDR3aa: CASSLVGGNTEAFF; CDR3nt: TGTGCCAGCAGCTTAGTTGGGGGGAACACTGAAGCTTTCTTT; d_gene: .; v_gene: TRBV7-9; j_gene: TRBJ1-1; abundance: .
CDR3aa: CASSPGVPDEQFF; CDR3nt: TGTGCCAGCTCACCAGGGGTTCCGGATGAGCAGTTCTTC; d_gene: .; v_gene: TRBV18; j_gene: TRBJ2-1; abundance: .
CDR3aa: CASSAQGLLTTEAFF; CDR3nt: TGTGCCAGCAGCGCCCAAGGACTACTAACCACTGAAGCTTTCTTT; d_gene: .; v_gene: TRBV9; j_gene: TRBJ1-1; abundance: .
CDR3aa: CSVGPTGTHTEAFF; CDR3nt: TGCAGCGTTGGACCTACAGGGACTCACACTGAAGCTTTCTTT; d_gene: .; v_gene: TRBV29-1; j_gene: TRBJ1-1; abundance: once
CDR3aa: CASSELRSNEQFF; CDR3nt: TGTGCCAGCAGTGAACTCCGGAGCAATGAGCAGTTCTTC; d_gene: .; v_gene: TRBV2; j_gene: TRBJ2-1; abundance: .
CDR3aa: CASSRLAGEETQYF; CDR3nt: TGTGCCAGCAGCCGACTAGCGGGAGAAGAGACCCAGTACTTC; d_gene: TRBD2; v_gene: TRBV7-2; j_gene: TRBJ2-5; abundance: .
CDR3aa: CASSPVGQGASFGSYEQYF; CDR3nt: TGTGCCAGCTCACCAGTGGGACAGGGGGCTTCGTTTGGGTCCTACGAGCAGTACTTC; d_gene: TRBD1; v_gene: TRBV18; j_gene: TRBJ2-7; abundance: .
CDR3aa: CASSYSGTGNTEAFF; CDR3nt: TGTGCCAGCAGTTACTCGGGAACGGGGAACACTGAAGCTTTCTTT; d_gene: .; v_gene: TRBV6-5; j_gene: TRBJ1-1; abundance: .
CDR3aa: CASSQGDIQYF; CDR3nt: TGCGCCAGCAGCCAAGGGGACATTCAGTACTTC; d_gene: .; v_gene: TRBV4-3; j_gene: TRBJ2-4; abundance: once
CDR3aa: CASSQGANEQYF; CDR3nt: TGCGCCAGCTCACAGGGGGCCAACGAGCAGTACTTC; d_gene: TRBD1; v_gene: TRBV5-1; j_gene: TRBJ2-7; abundance: .
CDR3aa: CASSFRGVGQPQHF; CDR3nt: TGTGCCAGCAGTTTTCGTGGGGTCGGTCAGCCCCAGCATTTT; d_gene: .; v_gene: TRBV28; j_gene: TRBJ1-5; abundance: .
CDR3aa: CASSILGTSGRAGLYF; CDR3nt: TGTGCCAGCAGCATTCTGGGGACTAGCGGGAGGGCTGGCTTGTACTTC; d_gene: TRBD2; v_gene: TRBV27; j_gene: TRBJ2-5; abundance: .
CDR3aa: CASSRGLAGVTSGELFF; CDR3nt: TGTGCCAGCAGCCGGGGACTAGCGGGAGTTACTTCCGGGGAGCTGTTTTTT; d_gene: TRBD2; v_gene: TRBV11-2; j_gene: TRBJ2-2; abundance: .
CDR3aa: CASSSLRGEELFF; CDR3nt: TGCGCCAGCAGCTCTTTAAGGGGAGAGGAGCTGTTTTTT; d_gene: .; v_gene: TRBV5-1; j_gene: TRBJ2-2; abundance: .
CDR3aa: CASSPFSGTDTQYF; CDR3nt: TGTGCCAGCAGCCCTTTTAGCGGGACAGATACGCAGTATTTT; d_gene: TRBD2; v_gene: TRBV14; j_gene: TRBJ2-3; abundance: .
CDR3aa: CASSFMNTEAFF; CDR3nt: TGTGCCAGCAGTTTCATGAACACTGAAGCTTTCTTT; d_gene: .; v_gene: TRBV28; j_gene: TRBJ1-1; abundance: .
CDR3aa: CASSSDRGNTEAFF; CDR3nt: TGCGCCAGCAGCTCGGACAGGGGCAACACTGAAGCTTTCTTT; d_gene: TRBD1; v_gene: TRBV5-1; j_gene: TRBJ1-1; abundance: .
CDR3aa: CASSYSGTGDYEQYF; CDR3nt: TGTGCCAGCAGTTACTCCGGGACAGGGGACTACGAGCAGTACTTC; d_gene: TRBD1; v_gene: TRBV6-5; j_gene: TRBJ2-7; abundance: .
CDR3aa: CASSADPGRKNEKLFF; CDR3nt: TGCGCCAGCAGCGCGGACCCGGGACGGAAAAATGAAAAACTGTTTTTT; d_gene: .; v_gene: TRBV5-1; j_gene: TRBJ1-4; abundance: once
CDR3aa: CASSVETPGGGYLGEQFF; CDR3nt: TGTGCCAGCAGCGTAGAGACCCCAGGCGGGGGATACTTGGGTGAGCAGTTCTTC; d_gene: TRBD2; v_gene: TRBV9; j_gene: TRBJ2-1; abundance: .
CDR3aa: CASSLSSMAHGYTF; CDR3nt: TGTGCCAGCAGCTTATCCAGTATGGCCCATGGCTACACCTTC; d_gene: .; v_gene: TRBV13; j_gene: TRBJ1-2; abundance: .
CDR3aa: CASPHWWASGRYEQFF; CDR3nt: TGCGCCAGCCCCCACTGGTGGGCTAGCGGGAGATATGAGCAGTTCTTC; d_gene: TRBD2; v_gene: TRBV10-1; j_gene: TRBJ2-1; abundance: .
CDR3aa: CASSLGQGAPFGGANVLTF; CDR3nt: TGTGCCAGCAGCTTGGGACAGGGGGCGCCTTTCGGCGGGGCCAACGTCCTGACTTTC; d_gene: TRBD1; v_gene: TRBV5-4; j_gene: TRBJ2-6; abundance: .
CDR3aa: CASSGGASNQPQHF; CDR3nt: TGTGCCTCTAGCGGGGGGGCGAGCAATCAGCCCCAGCATTTT; d_gene: .; v_gene: TRBV2; j_gene: TRBJ1-5; abundance: .
CDR3aa: CASRTRDRGQETQYF; CDR3nt: TGTGCCAGCAGAACCCGGGACAGGGGACAAGAGACCCAGTACTTC; d_gene: TRBD1; v_gene: TRBV28; j_gene: TRBJ2-5; abundance: .
CDR3aa: CASSPNHLGLASYNEQFF; CDR3nt: TGTGCCAGCTCACCTAACCACCTTGGACTAGCTTCCTACAATGAGCAGTTCTTC; d_gene: TRBD2; v_gene: TRBV18; j_gene: TRBJ2-1; abundance: .
CDR3aa: CASSLGGVGQETQYF; CDR3nt: TGTGCCAGCAGCTTAGGGGGAGTGGGACAGGAGACCCAGTACTTC; d_gene: TRBD1; v_gene: TRBV11-2; j_gene: TRBJ2-5; abundance: .